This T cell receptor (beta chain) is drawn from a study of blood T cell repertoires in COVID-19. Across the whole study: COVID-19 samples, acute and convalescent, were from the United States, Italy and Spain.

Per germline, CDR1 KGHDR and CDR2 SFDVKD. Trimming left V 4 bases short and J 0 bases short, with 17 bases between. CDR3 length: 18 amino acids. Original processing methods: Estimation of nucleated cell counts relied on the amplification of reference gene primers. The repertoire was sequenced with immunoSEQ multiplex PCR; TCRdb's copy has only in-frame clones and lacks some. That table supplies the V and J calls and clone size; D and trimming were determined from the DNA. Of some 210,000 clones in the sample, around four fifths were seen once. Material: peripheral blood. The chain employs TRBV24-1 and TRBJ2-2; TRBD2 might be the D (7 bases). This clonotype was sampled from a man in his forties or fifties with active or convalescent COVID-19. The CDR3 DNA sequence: TGTGCCACCAGTGACTCCTGGGGGGGCAGGACGAACACCGGGGAGCTGTTTTTT. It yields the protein CATSDSWGGRTNTGELFF.